This entry features one T cell receptor beta chain sequence. Antigen unknown. The record originates from a study of OX40 agonist ivuxolimab in advanced cancers. Study summary: Patients undergoing dose escalation presented with hepatocellular carcinoma, melanoma, renal cell or head and neck cancer. Whole-study findings and limits: At doses 0.1 to 3.0 mg/kg, CD4+ and CD8+ clones expanded.

CDR3 length equals 16 residues. The germline gives CDR1 SGHTA, CDR2 FQGNSA. V lost 1 base and J 2 bases, leaving 12 bases between the germline ends. This table comes from immunoSEQ multiplex PCR, and its TCRdb copy is limited to in-frame clones, with some not included. This table has some 70,000 clones, over 65% appearing once. Sequences were derived from CD4+ or CD8+ T cells sorted from blood, sampled in a trial of the OX40 agonist ivuxolimab. This chain joins TRBV7-2 and TRBJ1-5; D not resolved. This receptor was obtained from an adult with an advanced solid tumor such as melanoma, head and neck, liver or kidney cancer. The CDR3 is CASSLVVGGGNQPQHF. The CDR3 DNA is TGTGCCAGCAGCTTAGTAGTTGGTGGTGGCAATCAGCCCCAGCATTTT.